This is a list of T cell receptor beta chains from one sample in a study of cytotoxic CD8 clonotypes in ibrutinib-treated CLL. Produced via immunoSEQ multiplex PCR; TCRdb's table is partial and in-frame only. Here the sample spans just over 65,000 clones, approximately 70% being singletons. The sample in question was PBMCs, obtained after 12 months of ibrutinib treatment. The source is a human donor with chronic lymphocytic leukemia. The CDR3 runs from the conserved cysteine through the conserved F or W. D genes are given only for firm matches. Some rows mark clone size as missing; the rest say once, few, many or name a class of expanded clone.

abundance,j_gene,v_gene,d_gene,CDR3aa,CDR3nt
.,TRBJ1-1,TRBV5-4,TRBD1,CASSSRKTGGTEAFF,TGTGCCAGCAGCTCGAGAAAAACAGGGGGCACTGAAGCTTTCTTT
.,TRBJ1-6,TRBV4-3,.,CASSRDIDNSPLHF,TGCGCCAGCAGCCGAGATATAGATAATTCACCCCTCCACTTT
.,TRBJ2-5,TRBV9,TRBD1,CASSVGTGQETQYF,TGTGCCAGCAGCGTTGGGACAGGCCAAGAGACCCAGTACTTC
.,TRBJ2-2,TRBV29-1,.,CSVEGRIPGELFF,TGCAGCGTTGAGGGAAGGATTCCCGGGGAGCTGTTTTTT
.,TRBJ1-2,TRBV5-4,TRBD1,CASSPDRVSSYGYTF,TGTGCCAGCAGCCCAGACAGGGTGAGCTCCTATGGCTACACCTTC
.,TRBJ2-4,TRBV11-2,.,CASSLVTDFAKNIQYF,TGTGCCAGCAGCTTAGTAACGGACTTCGCCAAAAACATTCAGTACTTC
.,TRBJ2-2,TRBV10-3,.,CAISESLGRVAGGELFF,TGTGCCATCAGTGAGTCTTTGGGCAGGGTTGCAGGCGGGGAGCTGTTTTTT
.,TRBJ1-3,TRBV7-8,.,CASSLSQGNTIYF,TGTGCCAGCAGCTTATCGCAGGGAAACACCATATATTTT
.,TRBJ2-5,TRBV7-2,.,CASSLGRGDQYF,TGTGCCAGCAGCTTAGGCAGGGGAGACCAGTACTTC
.,TRBJ2-3,TRBV7-3,.,CASSLGQTHADTQYF,TGTGCCAGCAGCTTAGGCCAAACACACGCAGATACGCAGTATTTT
.,TRBJ2-2,TRBV7-9,.,CASSFPPVSGRVSTGELFF,TGTGCCAGCAGCTTCCCCCCCGTGAGCGGGCGGGTAAGCACCGGGGAGCTGTTTTTT
.,TRBJ2-7,TRBV27,.,CASSPWDRLVYEQYF,TGTGCCAGCAGTCCTTGGGACCGGCTAGTCTACGAGCAGTACTTC
.,TRBJ2-7,TRBV2,.,CASNGRNPYEQYF,TGTGCCAGCAACGGGAGAAACCCCTACGAGCAGTACTTC
.,TRBJ2-3,TRBV5-5,TRBD1,CASSLLSRQGWSDTQYF,TGTGCCAGCAGCTTATTATCTAGACAGGGTTGGTCAGATACGCAGTATTTT
once,TRBJ2-7,TRBV11-2,.,CASSPTRSNEQYF,TGTGCCAGCAGCCCGACGCGGTCCAACGAGCAGTACTTC
.,TRBJ2-5,TRBV14,TRBD1,CASSQVIGGAETQYF,TGTGCCAGCAGCCAAGTTATAGGGGGCGCAGAGACCCAGTACTTC
.,TRBJ2-7,TRBV19,TRBD2,CASSISSGGSYEQYF,TGTGCCAGTAGTATCAGCTCGGGAGGCTCCTACGAGCAGTACTTC
.,TRBJ2-7,TRBV7-9,.,CASSSEGGEQYF,TGTGCCAGCAGCTCCGAGGGGGGCGAGCAGTACTTC
.,TRBJ1-2,TRBV29-1,TRBD1,CSVEKGQGEGGYTF,TGCAGCGTTGAGAAGGGACAGGGGGAGGGCGGCTACACCTTC
.,TRBJ2-7,TRBV7-6,.,CASSPLRGVGYDEQYF,TGTGCCAGCAGCCCTCTTAGGGGGGTTGGGTACGACGAGCAGTACTTC